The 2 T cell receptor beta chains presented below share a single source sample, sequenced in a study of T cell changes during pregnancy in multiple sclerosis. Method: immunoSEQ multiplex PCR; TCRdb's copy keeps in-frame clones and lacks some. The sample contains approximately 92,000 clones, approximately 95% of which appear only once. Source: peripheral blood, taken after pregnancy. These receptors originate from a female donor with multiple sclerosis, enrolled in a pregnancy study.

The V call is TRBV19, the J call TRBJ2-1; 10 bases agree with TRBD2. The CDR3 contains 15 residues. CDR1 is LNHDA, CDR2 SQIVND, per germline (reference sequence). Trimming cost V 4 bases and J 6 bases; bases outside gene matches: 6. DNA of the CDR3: TGTGCCAGTAGTAGGCTAGCGGGAGTATTCAATGAGCAGTTCTTC. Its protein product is CASSRLAGVFNEQFF. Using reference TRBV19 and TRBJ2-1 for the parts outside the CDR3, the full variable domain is DGGITQSPKYLFRKEGQNVTLSCEQNLNHDAMYWYRQDPGQGLRLIYYSQIVNDFQKGDIAEGYSVSREKKESFPLTVTSAQKNPTAFYLCASSRLAGVFNEQFFGPGTRLTVL.

CDR3 region: CASSVLGGYTEAFF. As DNA, the CDR3 is TGTGCCAGCAGCGTCCTCGGGGGGTACACTGAAGCTTTCTTT. This chain connects TRBV5-6 to TRBJ1-1, with a tentative D call TRBD1 (5 bases). Between the trimmed V and J ends, which lost 4 bases and 3 bases, there was a span of 13 bases. Germline CDR1 is SGHDT and CDR2 is YYEEEE. The CDR3 sequence is 14 residues long.